A selection of T cell receptor beta chains follows, all from one sample in a study of blood T cell repertoires in COVID-19. The assay was immunoSEQ multiplex PCR, and TCRdb's table has in-frame clones only and misses some. The sample carries roughly 100,000 clones, approximately 80% recorded once. The sequenced material came from peripheral blood. The receptor set was obtained from a man aged 55 to 69 with acute or convalescent COVID-19. Both conserved end residues are part of each CDR3. D genes are given only for firm matches. Size tells how often a clone was seen (once, few, many) or the class of an expanded clone, and some rows leave it out.

cdr3_aa: CASSKDRGGQFSTDTQYF
cdr3_nt: TGTGCCAGCAGCAAAGACCGTGGGGGACAGTTCTCCACAGATACGCAGTATTTT
j_call: TRBJ2-3
d_call: .
clone_size: .
v_call: TRBV21-1

cdr3_aa: CSARFGETQYF
cdr3_nt: TGCAGTGCTAGGTTCGGGGAGACCCAGTACTTC
j_call: TRBJ2-5
d_call: .
clone_size: .
v_call: TRBV20-1

cdr3_aa: CASSLGPQAEAFF
cdr3_nt: TGTGCCAGCAGCTTAGGTCCCCAGGCTGAAGCTTTCTTT
j_call: TRBJ1-1
d_call: .
clone_size: .
v_call: TRBV7-9

cdr3_aa: CASGGTVEQYF
cdr3_nt: TGTGCCAGCGGGGGGACAGTCGAGCAGTACTTC
j_call: TRBJ2-7
d_call: .
clone_size: once
v_call: TRBV2

cdr3_aa: CASSRTSGRATEQFF
cdr3_nt: TGTGCCAGCAGCCGGACTAGCGGGAGGGCCACTGAGCAGTTCTTC
j_call: TRBJ2-1
d_call: TRBD2
clone_size: .
v_call: TRBV5-4

cdr3_aa: CASSPVLGQGNQPQHF
cdr3_nt: TGTGCCAGCAGCCCGGTTTTGGGACAGGGTAACCAGCCCCAGCATTTT
j_call: TRBJ1-5
d_call: TRBD1
clone_size: .
v_call: TRBV7-9

cdr3_aa: CASSLRQGLARPETQYF
cdr3_nt: TGTGCCAGCAGCCTCCGACAGGGTCTAGCCCGACCGGAGACCCAGTACTTC
j_call: TRBJ2-5
d_call: TRBD1
clone_size: .
v_call: TRBV11-3

cdr3_aa: CAISERGQGAEQFF
cdr3_nt: TGTGCCATCAGTGAGAGGGGGCAGGGGGCTGAGCAGTTCTTC
j_call: TRBJ2-1
d_call: TRBD1
clone_size: .
v_call: TRBV10-3

cdr3_aa: CSARTQEIYGYTF
cdr3_nt: TGCAGCGCCCGGACACAGGAGATCTATGGCTACACCTTC
j_call: TRBJ1-2
d_call: .
clone_size: .
v_call: TRBV29-1

cdr3_aa: CASSHAGPHEQFF
cdr3_nt: TGTGCCAGCAGCCACGCAGGCCCCCATGAGCAGTTCTTC
j_call: TRBJ2-1
d_call: .
clone_size: .
v_call: TRBV5-6

cdr3_aa: CASSLEGSKWETDTQYF
cdr3_nt: TGCGCCAGCAGCTTGGAAGGAAGTAAATGGGAGACAGATACGCAGTATTTT
j_call: TRBJ2-3
d_call: .
clone_size: .
v_call: TRBV5-1

cdr3_aa: CASTRQAATGELFF
cdr3_nt: TGTGCCAGCACTAGACAGGCGGCGACCGGGGAGCTGTTTTTT
j_call: TRBJ2-2
d_call: .
clone_size: .
v_call: TRBV6-5

cdr3_aa: CSVVGGQDLYNEQFF
cdr3_nt: TGCAGCGTTGTAGGTGGACAGGACTTATACAATGAGCAGTTCTTC
j_call: TRBJ2-1
d_call: TRBD1
clone_size: .
v_call: TRBV29-1

cdr3_aa: CASSYSRVLETQYF
cdr3_nt: TGTGCCAGCAGTTACTCTAGAGTCTTAGAGACCCAGTACTTC
j_call: TRBJ2-5
d_call: .
clone_size: .
v_call: TRBV6-5

cdr3_aa: CATSDTSGRAASYNEQFF
cdr3_nt: TGTGCCACCAGTGATACTAGCGGGAGGGCCGCGTCCTACAATGAGCAGTTCTTC
j_call: TRBJ2-1
d_call: TRBD2
clone_size: .
v_call: TRBV24-1

cdr3_aa: CASSQNTGGPSPLHF
cdr3_nt: TGTGCCAGCAGCCAAAATACAGGGGGCCCGTCACCCCTCCACTTT
j_call: TRBJ1-6
d_call: TRBD1
clone_size: .
v_call: TRBV4-2

cdr3_aa: CASSISRSRNQPQHF
cdr3_nt: TGTGCCAGTAGTATCTCCAGATCGCGCAATCAGCCCCAGCATTTT
j_call: TRBJ1-5
d_call: .
clone_size: .
v_call: TRBV19

cdr3_aa: CASSQAGTGRHYGYTF
cdr3_nt: TGCGCCAGCAGCCAAGCCGGGACAGGGCGGCACTATGGCTACACCTTC
j_call: TRBJ1-2
d_call: TRBD1
clone_size: .
v_call: TRBV4-3

cdr3_aa: CASSNRGQNTEAFF
cdr3_nt: TGTGCCAGTAGTAACCGGGGACAGAACACTGAAGCTTTCTTT
j_call: TRBJ1-1
d_call: .
clone_size: .
v_call: TRBV19

cdr3_aa: CASSLSTGMTETQYF
cdr3_nt: TGTGCCAGCAGTTTATCAACCGGGATGACAGAGACCCAGTACTTC
j_call: TRBJ2-5
d_call: .
clone_size: once
v_call: TRBV28

cdr3_aa: CASSMRGGGLAKDTQYF
cdr3_nt: TGTGCCAGTAGTATGCGGGGAGGAGGCCTCGCGAAAGATACGCAGTATTTT
j_call: TRBJ2-3
d_call: .
clone_size: .
v_call: TRBV19

cdr3_aa: CASSLGARTGYGYTF
cdr3_nt: TGTGCCAGCAGTTTAGGCGCCCGAACGGGCTATGGCTACACCTTC
j_call: TRBJ1-2
d_call: .
clone_size: .
v_call: TRBV28

cdr3_aa: CASRTLGGEQFF
cdr3_nt: TGTGCCAGCAGGACGTTAGGGGGTGAGCAGTTCTTC
j_call: TRBJ2-1
d_call: .
clone_size: .
v_call: TRBV9

cdr3_aa: CASSRDRGVSTNEKLFF
cdr3_nt: TGTGCCAGCAGCCGCGACAGGGGCGTATCAACTAATGAAAAACTGTTTTTT
j_call: TRBJ1-4
d_call: TRBD1
clone_size: .
v_call: TRBV5-5

cdr3_aa: CASSQTSGQANYGYTF
cdr3_nt: TGTGCCAGCAGCCAAACGTCGGGACAAGCTAACTATGGCTACACCTTC
j_call: TRBJ1-2
d_call: .
clone_size: .
v_call: TRBV4-2

cdr3_aa: CASSPNLAGGPFEQFF
cdr3_nt: TGTGCCAGCAGCCCGAACCTAGCGGGAGGGCCCTTTGAGCAGTTCTTC
j_call: TRBJ2-1
d_call: TRBD2
clone_size: once
v_call: TRBV5-4

cdr3_aa: CASTMGGRTDTQYF
cdr3_nt: TGTGCCAGCACCATGGGGGGGAGGACAGATACGCAGTATTTT
j_call: TRBJ2-3
d_call: TRBD2
clone_size: .
v_call: TRBV6-5

cdr3_aa: CSASLLSNTGELFF
cdr3_nt: TGCAGTGCTAGTCTTCTATCGAACACCGGGGAGCTGTTTTTT
j_call: TRBJ2-2
d_call: .
clone_size: .
v_call: TRBV20-1

cdr3_aa: CASSLFLANSEQYF
cdr3_nt: TGCGCCAGCAGCTTGTTCCTAGCGAACTCCGAGCAGTACTTC
j_call: TRBJ2-7
d_call: .
clone_size: few
v_call: TRBV5-1

cdr3_aa: CASSGGTRSSGANVLTF
cdr3_nt: TGTGCCAGCAGCGGAGGGACACGAAGCTCTGGGGCCAACGTCCTGACTTTC
j_call: TRBJ2-6
d_call: .
clone_size: .
v_call: TRBV9

cdr3_aa: CASTDRISYEQYF
cdr3_nt: TGCGCCAGCACGGACAGGATTTCCTACGAGCAGTACTTC
j_call: TRBJ2-7
d_call: TRBD1
clone_size: .
v_call: TRBV10-2

cdr3_aa: CASSLAEGGAVGYGYTF
cdr3_nt: TGTGCCAGCAGCTTAGCGGAAGGGGGCGCGGTGGGCTATGGCTACACCTTC
j_call: TRBJ1-2
d_call: TRBD1
clone_size: .
v_call: TRBV7-2

cdr3_aa: CASAQGTAVQPQHF
cdr3_nt: TGTGCCAGCGCCCAGGGTACTGCGGTTCAGCCCCAGCATTTT
j_call: TRBJ1-5
d_call: .
clone_size: .
v_call: TRBV7-8

cdr3_aa: CASSEYRDSAAFF
cdr3_nt: TGTGCCAGCAGTGAATACAGGGATTCTGCGGCTTTCTTT
j_call: TRBJ1-1
d_call: .
clone_size: .
v_call: TRBV6-1

cdr3_aa: CATSDLHSAETQYF
cdr3_nt: TGTGCCACCAGTGATTTGCATTCCGCGGAGACCCAGTACTTC
j_call: TRBJ2-5
d_call: .
clone_size: .
v_call: TRBV24-1

cdr3_aa: CSVNRGDGTEAFF
cdr3_nt: TGCAGCGTAAACAGGGGGGATGGGACTGAAGCTTTCTTT
j_call: TRBJ1-1
d_call: TRBD1
clone_size: .
v_call: TRBV29-1

cdr3_aa: CASSLVGSGGAEQFF
cdr3_nt: TGTGCCAGCAGCTTAGTTGGAAGCGGTGGTGCTGAGCAGTTCTTC
j_call: TRBJ2-1
d_call: .
clone_size: once
v_call: TRBV7-2

cdr3_aa: CASQPGTSGSNEQFF
cdr3_nt: TGTGCCAGCCAACCCGGGACTAGCGGGAGCAATGAGCAGTTCTTC
j_call: TRBJ2-1
d_call: TRBD2
clone_size: .
v_call: TRBV28

cdr3_aa: CASSFRSGSNQPQHF
cdr3_nt: TGTGCCAGCAGTTTTCGGTCCGGTAGCAATCAGCCCCAGCATTTT
j_call: TRBJ1-5
d_call: .
clone_size: .
v_call: TRBV27

cdr3_aa: CASSFGAIYEQYF
cdr3_nt: TGTGCCAGCAGTTTCGGTGCCATCTACGAGCAGTACTTC
j_call: TRBJ2-7
d_call: .
clone_size: once
v_call: TRBV28

cdr3_aa: CASSWQGGTDTQYF
cdr3_nt: TGTGCCAGCAGTTGGCAGGGCGGCACAGATACGCAGTATTTT
j_call: TRBJ2-3
d_call: .
clone_size: .
v_call: TRBV28

cdr3_aa: CAWTPFGGTNYGYTF
cdr3_nt: TGTGCCTGGACCCCCTTTGGAGGGACTAACTATGGCTACACCTTC
j_call: TRBJ1-2
d_call: .
clone_size: .
v_call: TRBV30

cdr3_aa: CASSEQGSTEAFF
cdr3_nt: TGTGCCAGCTCAGAACAGGGGAGCACTGAAGCTTTCTTT
j_call: TRBJ1-1
d_call: TRBD1
clone_size: .
v_call: TRBV18

cdr3_aa: CASSGGQRNADTQYF
cdr3_nt: TGCGCCAGCAGTGGAGGACAGAGGAACGCAGATACGCAGTATTTT
j_call: TRBJ2-3
d_call: .
clone_size: .
v_call: TRBV10-1

cdr3_aa: CASKLGLATDTQYF
cdr3_nt: TGTGCCAGTAAGCTAGGACTAGCTACAGATACGCAGTATTTT
j_call: TRBJ2-3
d_call: TRBD2
clone_size: .
v_call: TRBV19

cdr3_aa: CASSGYRGPVEYF
cdr3_nt: TGCGCCAGCAGTGGATACAGGGGTCCGGTCGAGTACTTC
j_call: TRBJ2-5
d_call: TRBD1
clone_size: once
v_call: TRBV10-1

cdr3_aa: CASAGYTEAFF
cdr3_nt: TGTGCCAGCGCAGGGTACACTGAAGCTTTCTTT
j_call: TRBJ1-1
d_call: .
clone_size: .
v_call: TRBV18

cdr3_aa: CASRELAGSDPETQYF
cdr3_nt: TGTGCCAGCCGGGAGTTAGCGGGAAGCGACCCAGAGACCCAGTACTTC
j_call: TRBJ2-5
d_call: TRBD2
clone_size: .
v_call: TRBV18

cdr3_aa: CASSPPPAGFTEAFF
cdr3_nt: TGTGCCAGCAGCCCCCCCCCGGCAGGGTTCACTGAAGCTTTCTTT
j_call: TRBJ1-1
d_call: .
clone_size: .
v_call: TRBV7-2

cdr3_aa: CASSEGTSVDSYNEQFF
cdr3_nt: TGTGCCAGCAGCGAGGGGACTAGCGTCGACTCCTACAATGAGCAGTTCTTC
j_call: TRBJ2-1
d_call: TRBD2
clone_size: .
v_call: TRBV9

cdr3_aa: CASGLAGNTGELFF
cdr3_nt: TGCGCCAGCGGACTAGCGGGGAACACCGGGGAGCTGTTTTTT
j_call: TRBJ2-2
d_call: TRBD2
clone_size: .
v_call: TRBV5-1